Described below is a single T cell receptor beta chain sequence and its context. The data were obtained in a study of patients and donors after allogeneic stem cell transplantation. V gave up 5 bases and J gave up 11 bases, with 21 bases separating them. The CDR3 sequence is 14 residues long. Germline CDR1 reads MNHNS; CDR2 reads SASEGT. One entry per CDR3 protein, called by TCRdb with MiXCR from the RT-PCR reads. The sample carries about 960,000 distinct CDR3 sequences, under 20% recorded once. This TCR was recovered from a human donor who was either an allogeneic HSCT recipient or a stem cell or donor lymphocyte infusion donor (not recorded which). It is not recorded whose cells these are; they may come from a transplant donor. The source material was blood, either unsorted or a sorted T cell fraction (not recorded which). The chain employs TRBV6-1 and TRBJ1-1, with D perhaps TRBD1 (5 bases). The CDR3 loop reads CASSTGGIMAGAFF. CDR3 in DNA: TGTGCCAGCAGTACGGGGGGGATTATGGCTGGTGCTTTCTTT.